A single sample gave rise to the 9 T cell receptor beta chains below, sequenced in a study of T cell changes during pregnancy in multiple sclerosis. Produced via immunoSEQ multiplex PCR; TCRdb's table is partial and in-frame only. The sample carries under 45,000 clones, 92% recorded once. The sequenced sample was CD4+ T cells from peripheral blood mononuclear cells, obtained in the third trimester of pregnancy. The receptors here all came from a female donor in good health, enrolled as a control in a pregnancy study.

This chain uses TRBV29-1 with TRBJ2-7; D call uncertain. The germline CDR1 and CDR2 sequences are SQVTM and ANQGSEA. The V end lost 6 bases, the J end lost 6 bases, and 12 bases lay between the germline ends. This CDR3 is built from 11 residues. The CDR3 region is CSVLQSTEQYF. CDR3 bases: TGCAGCGTCCTACAGTCGACCGAGCAGTACTTC.

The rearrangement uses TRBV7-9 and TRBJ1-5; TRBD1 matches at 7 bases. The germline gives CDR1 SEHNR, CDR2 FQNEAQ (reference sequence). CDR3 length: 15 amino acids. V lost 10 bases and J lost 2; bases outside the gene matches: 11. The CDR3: CATSGGQGGNQPQHF. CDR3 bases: TGTGCCACAAGTGGGGGCCAGGGGGGCAATCAGCCCCAGCATTTT.

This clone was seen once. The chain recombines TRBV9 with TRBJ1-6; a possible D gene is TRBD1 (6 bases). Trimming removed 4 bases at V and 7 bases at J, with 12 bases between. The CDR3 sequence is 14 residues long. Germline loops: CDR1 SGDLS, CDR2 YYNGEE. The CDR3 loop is CASSSGTGNSPLHF. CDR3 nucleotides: TGTGCCAGCAGCTCCGGCACAGGGAATTCACCCCTCCACTTT.

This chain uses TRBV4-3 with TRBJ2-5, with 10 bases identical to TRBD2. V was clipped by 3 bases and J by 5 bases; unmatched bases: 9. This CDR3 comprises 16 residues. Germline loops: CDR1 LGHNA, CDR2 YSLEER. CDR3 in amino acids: CASSQFSSGGGETQYF. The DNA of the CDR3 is TGCGCCAGCAGCCAGTTCTCTAGCGGGGGAGGGGAGACCCAGTACTTC.

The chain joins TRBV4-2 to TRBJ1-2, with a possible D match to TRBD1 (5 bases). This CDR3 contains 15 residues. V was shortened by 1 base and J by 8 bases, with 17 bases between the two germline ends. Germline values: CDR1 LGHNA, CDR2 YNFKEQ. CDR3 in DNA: TGTGCCAGCAGCCAAGGAGTAGGGGCAATGCGGGGCTACACCTTC. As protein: CASSQGVGAMRGYTF.

In nucleotides, the CDR3 is TGTGCCAGCAGTTTCCGGGACCAAGAGACCCAGTACTTC. It yields the protein CASSFRDQETQYF. This chain uses TRBV28 with TRBJ2-5; D gene uncertain. Germline CDR1 is MDHEN and CDR2 is SYDVKM. CDR3 length: 13 residues. The V and J ends lost 3 bases and 0 bases respectively, with 5 bases between them.

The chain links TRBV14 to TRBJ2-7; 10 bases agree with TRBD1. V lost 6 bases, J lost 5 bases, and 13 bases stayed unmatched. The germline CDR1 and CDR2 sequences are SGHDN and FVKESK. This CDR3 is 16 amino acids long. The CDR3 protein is CASRRRYRDRGHEQYF. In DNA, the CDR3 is TGTGCCAGCAGACGCAGATACCGGGACAGGGGCCACGAGCAGTACTTC.

CDR3 coding DNA: TGTGCCAGTAGTATGGGCCGAGCTAACTATGGCTACACCTTC. Its protein product is CASSMGRANYGYTF. The chain links TRBV19 to TRBJ1-2; D unresolved. Trimming removed 3 bases at V and 0 bases at J, with 8 bases between. Germline V CDR1 and CDR2: LNHDA, SQIVND (reference sequence). This CDR3 region has 14 residues.

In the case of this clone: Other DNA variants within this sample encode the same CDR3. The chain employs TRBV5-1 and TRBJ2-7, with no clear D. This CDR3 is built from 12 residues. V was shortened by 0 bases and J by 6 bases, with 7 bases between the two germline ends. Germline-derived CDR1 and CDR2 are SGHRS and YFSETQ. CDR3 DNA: TGCGCCAGCAGCTTGGGGCTCCGCGAGCAGTACTTC. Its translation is CASSLGLREQYF.